The 15 T cell receptor beta chains below all came from one sample that was sequenced in a study of CXCR4 blockade with PD-1 therapy in pancreatic cancer. TCRdb keeps only in-frame clones here, not all; method: immunoSEQ multiplex PCR. The profile covers nearly 6,000 clones, with less than 40% appearing a single time and about an eighth taken by the ten largest. Sequenced material: tumor tissue. These receptors all stem from a human donor with pancreatic ductal adenocarcinoma.

This rearrangement joins TRBV18 to TRBJ2-3; 8 bases align to TRBD2. The CDR3 totals 16 residues. Germline-derived CDR1 and CDR2 are KGHSH and LQKENI. Trimming removed 5 bases from V and 7 bases from J; junction bases left unmatched: 14. CDR3 residues: CASSSREVAGRHTQYF. The CDR3 coding sequence is TGTGCCAGCTCATCAAGGGAAGTAGCGGGACGACATACGCAGTATTTT. Drawing the rest from reference TRBV18 and TRBJ2-3, the complete variable domain is NAGVMQNPRHLVRRRGQEARLRCSPMKGHSHVYWYRQLPEEGLKFMVYLQKENIIDESGMPKERFSAEFPKEGPSILRIQQVVRGDSAAYFCASSSREVAGRHTQYFGPGTRLTVL.

This sequence joins TRBV25-1 and TRBJ2-7; D might be TRBD1 or TRBD2, each matching 6 bases. The CDR3 totals 14 residues. Trimming shortened V by 6 bases and J by 1 base, and 13 bases separated the two germline ends. From germline, CDR1 is MGHDK and CDR2 SYGVNS. CDR3 in DNA: TGTGCCAGCAGGGGGGGCCTCTCTTCCTACGAGCAGTACTTC. Encoded protein: CASRGGLSSYEQYF.

The chain has TRBV11-3 and TRBJ2-5, with TRBD1 identical over 11 bases. Germline-derived CDR1 and CDR2 are SGHNT and YENEEA. Trimming took 0 bases from V and 6 from J; bases not matched to a gene: 6. The CDR3 covers 16 residues. Here the CDR3 DNA reads TGTGCCAGCAGCTTAGACTCCGGACAGGGGGCCAAGACCCAGTACTTC. Its translation is CASSLDSGQGAKTQYF.

DNA of the CDR3: TGCAGCGTTGAAGATCGGCAGAGGGGCACCGGGGAGCTGTTTTTT. It translates to CSVEDRQRGTGELFF. This sequence joins TRBV29-1 and TRBJ2-2; D might be TRBD1 or TRBD2, each matching 5 bases. Trimming removed 0 bases at V and 4 bases at J, with 12 bases between. CDR1 and CDR2 (germline): SQVTM, ANQGSEA. The CDR3 contains 15 residues.

This clone was seen more than once but under ten times. The chain carries TRBV19 and TRBJ1-5; unclear D gene. CDR1 is LNHDA, CDR2 SQIVND, per germline (reference sequence). This CDR3 has 16 amino acids. V lost 4 bases, J lost 0 bases, and 13 bases lay in between. This chain's CDR3 is CASSTETGHSNQPQHF. In DNA form, the CDR3 reads TGTGCCAGTAGTACGGAAACGGGTCATAGCAATCAGCCCCAGCATTTT.

The chain recombines TRBV18 with TRBJ2-1; a weak D match, TRBD2 (6 bases). The CDR3 runs 14 residues. The germline V gene has CDR1 KGHSH and CDR2 LQKENI. V shed 5 bases and J shed 5 bases, with 13 bases lying between them. The CDR3 region is CASSGISGDNEQFF. CDR3 coding DNA: TGTGCCAGCTCAGGAATTAGCGGAGACAATGAGCAGTTCTTC. Combining the CDR3 with reference TRBV18 and TRBJ2-1 gives the whole variable domain NAGVMQNPRHLVRRRGQEARLRCSPMKGHSHVYWYRQLPEEGLKFMVYLQKENIIDESGMPKERFSAEFPKEGPSILRIQQVVRGDSAAYFCASSGISGDNEQFFGPGTRLTVL.

The chain couples TRBV29-1 to TRBJ2-1, with D possibly TRBD1 on 6 matching bases. The CDR3 is 13 residues long. CDR1 and CDR2 (germline): SQVTM, ANQGSEA. The CDR3 protein is CSSGAGAGDEQFF. The DNA of the CDR3 is TGCAGTTCCGGAGCCGGGGCAGGGGATGAGCAGTTCTTC.

The chain couples TRBV18 to TRBJ2-7, with D possibly being TRBD1 (6 bases). V was shortened by 2 bases and J by 2 bases, with 10 bases between the two germline ends. This CDR3 is 14 amino acids long. Germline V lookup: CDR1 KGHSH, CDR2 LQKENI. The CDR3 sequence is CASSPRTDTYEQYF. Written as DNA, the CDR3 is TGTGCCAGCTCACCAAGGACAGACACCTACGAGCAGTACTTC.

This clone was seen a handful of times. The CDR3 DNA sequence: TGTGCCACCGAAGACAGTTTTGATCAGCCCCAGCATTTT. Protein product: CATEDSFDQPQHF. The chain recombines TRBV19 with TRBJ1-5; weak D call: TRBD1 (5 bases). Germline CDR1 LNHDA, CDR2 SQIVND (reference sequence). CDR3 length: 13 residues. The V end lost 10 bases, the J end lost 5 bases, and 15 bases lay between the germline ends.

The chain joins TRBV15 to TRBJ2-3, with unresolved D. The V end lost 0 bases, the J end lost 2 bases, and 18 bases lay between the germline ends. The CDR3 contains 18 residues. Germline lookup yields CDR1 LNHNV and CDR2 YYDKDF (reference sequence). The CDR3 nucleotides read TGTGCCACCAGCAGAGATAGAAGGACCGGGCCAGACACAGATACGCAGTATTTT. Translation gives CATSRDRRTGPDTDTQYF.

The rearrangement uses TRBV18 and TRBJ1-2, with TRBD1 as a possible D gene (5 bases). The germline V gene encodes CDR1 KGHSH and CDR2 LQKENI. The CDR3 covers 16 residues. Trimming cost V 3 bases and J 4 bases, with 18 bases left between them. CDR3: CASSPPAGDSAYGYTF. The CDR3 bases are TGTGCCAGCTCACCGCCGGCGGGGGATTCTGCCTATGGCTACACCTTC.

J is TRBJ1-3 and V is TRBV18, with D perhaps matching TRBD1 (5 bases). Germline V gives CDR1 KGHSH, CDR2 LQKENI. Trimming shortened V by 3 bases and J by 3 bases, and 12 bases separated the two germline ends. CDR3 length: 15 amino acids. The CDR3 bases are TGTGCCAGCTCACCCCAGGGAGGTGTTGGAAACACCATATATTTT. Translated, it gives CASSPQGGVGNTIYF.

Only a few counts were recorded for this clone. This sequence joins TRBV19 and TRBJ2-3; 13 bases agree with TRBD2. The J segment lost 3 bases and the V segment lost 4 bases, leaving 4 bases of the junction unmatched. In germline, CDR1 is LNHDA, CDR2 SQIVND (reference sequence). The CDR3 covers 16 residues. CDR3 loop: CASSTRLAGGTDTQYF. The CDR3 coding sequence is TGTGCCAGTAGTACACGACTAGCGGGGGGTACAGATACGCAGTATTTT. The whole variable domain, filled in from reference TRBV19 and TRBJ2-3, reads DGGITQSPKYLFRKEGQNVTLSCEQNLNHDAMYWYRQDPGQGLRLIYYSQIVNDFQKGDIAEGYSVSREKKESFPLTVTSAQKNPTAFYLCASSTRLAGGTDTQYFGPGTRLTVL.

Note on this clone: Other DNA sequences in this specimen translate into the identical CDR3. The genes are TRBV18 and TRBJ2-7, with 9 bases matching TRBD1. There are 15 residues in the CDR3. With 3 bases clipped from V and 4 bases from J, the junction kept 7 bases outside the gene matches. Per the germline V gene, CDR1 is KGHSH and CDR2 is LQKENI. The CDR3 spells CASSPTGQGGYEQYF. CDR3 nucleotide sequence: TGTGCCAGCTCACCTACGGGACAGGGTGGGTACGAGCAGTACTTC.

This clone appeared a few times. The chain has TRBV9 and TRBJ1-2, with unresolved D. Germline CDR1 reads SGDLS; CDR2 reads YYNGEE. The CDR3 is 12 residues long. Trimming shortened V by 3 bases and J by 6 bases, and 9 bases separated the two germline ends. This chain's CDR3 is CASSATFHGYTF. In DNA, the CDR3 is TGTGCCAGCAGCGCCACGTTCCATGGCTACACCTTC.